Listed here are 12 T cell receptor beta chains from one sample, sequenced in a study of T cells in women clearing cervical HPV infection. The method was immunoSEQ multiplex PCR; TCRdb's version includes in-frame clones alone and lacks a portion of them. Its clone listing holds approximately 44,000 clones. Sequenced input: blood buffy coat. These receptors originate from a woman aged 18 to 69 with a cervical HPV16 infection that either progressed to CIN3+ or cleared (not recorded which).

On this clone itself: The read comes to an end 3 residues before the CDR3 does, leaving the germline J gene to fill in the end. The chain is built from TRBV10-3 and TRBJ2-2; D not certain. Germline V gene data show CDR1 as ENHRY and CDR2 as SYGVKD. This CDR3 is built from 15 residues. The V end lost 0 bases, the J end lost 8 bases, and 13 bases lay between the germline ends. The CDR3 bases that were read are TGTGCCATCAGTGAGTCAGGCCTCCCTTGGGGGGAG. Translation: CAISESGLPWGE. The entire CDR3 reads CAISESGLPWGELFF.

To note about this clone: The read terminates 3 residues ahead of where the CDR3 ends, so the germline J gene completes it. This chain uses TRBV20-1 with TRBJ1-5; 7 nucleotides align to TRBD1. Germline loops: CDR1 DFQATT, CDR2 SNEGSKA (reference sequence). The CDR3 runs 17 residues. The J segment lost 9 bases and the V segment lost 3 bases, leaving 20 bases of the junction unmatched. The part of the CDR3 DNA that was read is TGCAGTGCTAGTCCCGTGGGCAGGGGGATATCAGTAAGGCCC. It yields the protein CSASPVGRGISVRP. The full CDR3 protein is CSASPVGRGISVRPQHF.

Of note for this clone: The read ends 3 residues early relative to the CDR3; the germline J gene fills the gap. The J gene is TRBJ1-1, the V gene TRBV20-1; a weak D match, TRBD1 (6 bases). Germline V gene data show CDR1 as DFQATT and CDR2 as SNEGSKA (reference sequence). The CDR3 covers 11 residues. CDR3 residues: CSARTVLGAFF. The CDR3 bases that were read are TGCAGTGCCAGGACAGTGTTGGGA.

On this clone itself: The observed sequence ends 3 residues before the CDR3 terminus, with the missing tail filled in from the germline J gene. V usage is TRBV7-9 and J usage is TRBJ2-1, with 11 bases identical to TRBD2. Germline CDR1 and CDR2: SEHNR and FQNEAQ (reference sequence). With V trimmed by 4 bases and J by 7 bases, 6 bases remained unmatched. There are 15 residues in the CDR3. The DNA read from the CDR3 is TGTGCCAGCAGCTCACCAAGGACTAGCGGGAATGAG. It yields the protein CASSSPRTSGNE. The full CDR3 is CASSSPRTSGNEQFF.

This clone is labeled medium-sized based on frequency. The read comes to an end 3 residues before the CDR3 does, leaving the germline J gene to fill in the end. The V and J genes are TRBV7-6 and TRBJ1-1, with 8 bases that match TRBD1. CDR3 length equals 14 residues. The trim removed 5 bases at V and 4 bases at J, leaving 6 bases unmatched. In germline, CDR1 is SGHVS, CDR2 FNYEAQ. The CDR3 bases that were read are TGTGCCAGCAGCCGTGGACAGGGAGGCACTGAA. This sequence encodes CASSRGQGGTE. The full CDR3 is CASSRGQGGTEAFF. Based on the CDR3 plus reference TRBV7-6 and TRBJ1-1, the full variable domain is GAGVSQSPRYKVTKRGQDVALRCDPISGHVSLYWYRQALGQGPEFLTYFNYEAQQDKSGLPNDRFSAERPEGSISTLTIQRTEQRDSAMYRCASSRGQGGTEAFFGQGTRLTVV.

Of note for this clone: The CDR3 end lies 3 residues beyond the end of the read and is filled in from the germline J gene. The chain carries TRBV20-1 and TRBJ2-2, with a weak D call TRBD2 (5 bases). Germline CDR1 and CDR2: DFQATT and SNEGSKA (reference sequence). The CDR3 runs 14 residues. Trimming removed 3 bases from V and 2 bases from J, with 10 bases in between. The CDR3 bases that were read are TGCAGTGCTAGTGGACGGGGAAACACCGGGGAG. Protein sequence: CSASGRGNTGE. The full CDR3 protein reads CSASGRGNTGELFF.

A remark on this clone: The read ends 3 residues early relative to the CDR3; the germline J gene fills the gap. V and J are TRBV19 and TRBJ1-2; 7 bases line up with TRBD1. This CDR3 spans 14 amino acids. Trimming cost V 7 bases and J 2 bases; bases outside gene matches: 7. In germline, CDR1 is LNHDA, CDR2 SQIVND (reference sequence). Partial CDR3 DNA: TGTGCCAGTACACTCGGGACAGCGAACTATGGC. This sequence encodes CASTLGTANYG. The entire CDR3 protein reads CASTLGTANYGYTF.

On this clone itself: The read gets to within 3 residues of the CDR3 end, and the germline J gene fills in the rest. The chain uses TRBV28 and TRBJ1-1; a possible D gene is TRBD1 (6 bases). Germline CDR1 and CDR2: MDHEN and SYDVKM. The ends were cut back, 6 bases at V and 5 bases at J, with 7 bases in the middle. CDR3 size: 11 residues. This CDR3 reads CASSDRTEAFF. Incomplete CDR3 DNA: TGTGCCAGCAGCGACAGGACTGAA.

CDR3 in amino acids: CASSLRLAESTDTQYF. The sequenced CDR3 bases are TGCGCCAGCAGCTTGAGGCTAGCGGAAAGCACAGATACG. The J gene is TRBJ2-3, the V gene TRBV5-1; 7 bases match TRBD2. The CDR3 end falls 3 residues outside the read, so it is completed with the germline J gene. Germline CDR1 SGHRS, CDR2 YFSETQ. Trimming cost V 1 base and J 0 bases; bases outside gene matches: 5. The CDR3 runs 16 residues.

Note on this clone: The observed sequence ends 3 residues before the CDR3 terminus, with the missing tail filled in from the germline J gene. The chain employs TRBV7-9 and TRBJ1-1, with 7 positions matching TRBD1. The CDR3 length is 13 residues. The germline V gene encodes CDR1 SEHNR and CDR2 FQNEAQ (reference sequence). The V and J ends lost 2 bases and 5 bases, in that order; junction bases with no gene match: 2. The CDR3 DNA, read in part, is TGTGCCAGCAGCTTACAGGGGGTAACTGAA. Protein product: CASSLQGVTE. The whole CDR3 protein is CASSLQGVTEAFF.

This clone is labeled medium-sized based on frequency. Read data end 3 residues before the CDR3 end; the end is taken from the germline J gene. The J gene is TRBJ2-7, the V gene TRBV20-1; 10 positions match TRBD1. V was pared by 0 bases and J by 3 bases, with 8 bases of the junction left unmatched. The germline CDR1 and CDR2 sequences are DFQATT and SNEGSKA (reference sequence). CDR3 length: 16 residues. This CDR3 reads CSARDSGTGVFYEQYF. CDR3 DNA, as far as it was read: TGCAGTGCTAGAGATTCCGGGACAGGGGTCTTCTACGAG.

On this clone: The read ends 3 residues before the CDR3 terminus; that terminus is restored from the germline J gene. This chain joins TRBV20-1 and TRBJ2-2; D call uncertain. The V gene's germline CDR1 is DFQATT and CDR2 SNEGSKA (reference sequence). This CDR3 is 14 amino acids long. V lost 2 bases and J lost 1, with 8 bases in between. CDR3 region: CSARQAGNTGELFF. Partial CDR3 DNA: TGCAGTGCTAGACAGGCAGGGAACACCGGGGAG.